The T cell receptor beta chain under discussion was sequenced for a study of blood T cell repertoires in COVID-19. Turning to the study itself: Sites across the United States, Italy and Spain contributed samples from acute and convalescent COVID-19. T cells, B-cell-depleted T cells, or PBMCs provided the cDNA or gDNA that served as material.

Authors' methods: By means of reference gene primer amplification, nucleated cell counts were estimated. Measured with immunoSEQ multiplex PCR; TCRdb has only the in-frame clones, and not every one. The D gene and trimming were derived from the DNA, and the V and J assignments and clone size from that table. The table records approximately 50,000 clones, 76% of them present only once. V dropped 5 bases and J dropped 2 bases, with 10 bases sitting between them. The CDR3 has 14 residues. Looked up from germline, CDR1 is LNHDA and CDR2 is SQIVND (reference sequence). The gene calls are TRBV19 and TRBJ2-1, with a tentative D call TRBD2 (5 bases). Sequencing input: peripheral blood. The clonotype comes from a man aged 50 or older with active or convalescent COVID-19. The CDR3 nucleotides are TGTGCCAGTAGTCCCCTAGCCGCCTACAATGAGCAGTTCTTC. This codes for CASSPLAAYNEQFF.